This TCR beta chain comes out of a study of T cells in Graves' hyperthyroidism and ophthalmopathy. The overall study: It was at initial diagnosis, before any treatment, that peripheral blood was collected.

From RNA transcripts, TCR beta CDR3 regions were amplified. The HTBI primer set was used in a first-round RT-PCR of the TCR CDR3. TCRdb itself ran the multiplex PCR reads through MiXCR, one entry per CDR3 protein. The table records hundreds of thousands of distinct CDR3 sequences, less than 20% of them present only once. The ends lost 4 bases at V and 7 bases at J; junction bases unmatched: 7. CDR1 is DFQATT and CDR2 is SNEGSKA in the germline V gene (reference sequence). The CDR3 length is 14 residues. The TCR originated in a man aged 50 or older with Graves' ophthalmopathy. The specimen sequenced was blood. The V gene is TRBV20-1, the J gene TRBJ2-2; 9 nucleotides agree with TRBD2. CDR3 sequence: CSATRGRVGGELFF. CDR3 bases: TGCAGTGCTACGCGCGGGAGGGTCGGCGGGGAGCTGTTTTTT.